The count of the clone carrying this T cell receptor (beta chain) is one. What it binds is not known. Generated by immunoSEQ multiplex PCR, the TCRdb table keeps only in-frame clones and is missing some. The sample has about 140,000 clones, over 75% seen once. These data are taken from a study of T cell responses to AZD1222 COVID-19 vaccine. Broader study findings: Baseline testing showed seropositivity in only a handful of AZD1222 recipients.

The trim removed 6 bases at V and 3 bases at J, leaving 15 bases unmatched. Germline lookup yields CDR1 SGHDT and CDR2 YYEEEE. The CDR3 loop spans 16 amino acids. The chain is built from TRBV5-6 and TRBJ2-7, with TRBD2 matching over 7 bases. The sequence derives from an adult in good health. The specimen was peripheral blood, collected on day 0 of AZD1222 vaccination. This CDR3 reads CASTLGGTFFGYEQYF. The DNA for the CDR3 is TGTGCCAGCACCCTGGGGGGGACTTTTTTTGGCTACGAGCAGTACTTC. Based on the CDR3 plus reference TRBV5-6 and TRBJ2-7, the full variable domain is DAGVTQSPTHLIKTRGQQVTLRCSPKSGHDTVSWYQQALGQGPQFIFQYYEEEERQRGNFPDRFSGHQFPNYSSELNVNALLLGDSALYLCASTLGGTFFGYEQYFGPGTRLTVT.